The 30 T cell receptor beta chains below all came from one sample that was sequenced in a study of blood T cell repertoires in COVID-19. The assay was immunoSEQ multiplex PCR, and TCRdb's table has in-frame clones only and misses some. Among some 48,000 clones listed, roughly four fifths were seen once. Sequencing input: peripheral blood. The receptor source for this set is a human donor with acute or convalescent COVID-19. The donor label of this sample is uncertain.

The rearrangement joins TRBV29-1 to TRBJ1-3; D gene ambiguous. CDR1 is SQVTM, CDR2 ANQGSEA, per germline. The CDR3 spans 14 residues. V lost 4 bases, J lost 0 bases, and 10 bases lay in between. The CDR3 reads CSVGGGSSGNTIYF. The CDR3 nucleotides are TGCAGCGTTGGAGGAGGGAGCTCTGGAAACACCATATATTTT.

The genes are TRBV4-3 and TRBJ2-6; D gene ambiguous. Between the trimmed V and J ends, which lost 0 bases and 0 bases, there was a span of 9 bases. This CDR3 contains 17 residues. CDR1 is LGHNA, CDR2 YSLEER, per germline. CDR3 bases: TGCGCCAGCAGCCAAGAACGGGTGAGCTCTGGGGCCAACGTCCTGACTTTC. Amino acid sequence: CASSQERVSSGANVLTF.

CDR3 protein: CASSSYRGGGVTEAFF. The CDR3 DNA sequence: TGTGCCAGCAGCTCCTACAGGGGGGGAGGCGTAACTGAAGCTTTCTTT. The chain has TRBV13 and TRBJ1-1, with 8 bases matching TRBD1. Unmatched junction bases numbered 12, after V lost 4 bases and J lost 5 bases. This CDR3 contains 16 residues. Germline V gives CDR1 PRHDT, CDR2 FYEKMQ (reference sequence).

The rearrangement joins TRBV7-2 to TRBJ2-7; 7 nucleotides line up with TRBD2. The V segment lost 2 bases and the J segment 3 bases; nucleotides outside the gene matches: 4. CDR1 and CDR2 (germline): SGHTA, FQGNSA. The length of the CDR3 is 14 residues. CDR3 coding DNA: TGTGCCAGCAGCTTAAGGGAGGGGTACTACGAGCAGTACTTC. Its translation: CASSLREGYYEQYF.

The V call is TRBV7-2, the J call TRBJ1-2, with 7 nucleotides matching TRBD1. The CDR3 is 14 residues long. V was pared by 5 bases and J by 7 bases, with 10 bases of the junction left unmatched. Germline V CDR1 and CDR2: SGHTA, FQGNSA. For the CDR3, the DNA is TGTGCCAGCAGCCCCCAAGGGGCAGGGGGTGGCTACACCTTC. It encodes CASSPQGAGGGYTF. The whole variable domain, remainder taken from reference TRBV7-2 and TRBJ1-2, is GAGVSQSPSNKVTEKGKDVELRCDPISGHTALYWYRQSLGQGLEFLIYFQGNSAPDKSGLPSDRFSAERTGGSVSTLTIQRTQQEDSAVYLCASSPQGAGGGYTFGSGTRLTVV.

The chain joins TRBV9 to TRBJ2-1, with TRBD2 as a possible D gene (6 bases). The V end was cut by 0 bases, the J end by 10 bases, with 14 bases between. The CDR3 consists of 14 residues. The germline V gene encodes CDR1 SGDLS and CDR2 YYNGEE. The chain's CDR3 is CASSVVDGSNEQFF. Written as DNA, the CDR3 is TGTGCCAGCAGCGTAGTAGACGGGAGCAACGAGCAGTTCTTC.

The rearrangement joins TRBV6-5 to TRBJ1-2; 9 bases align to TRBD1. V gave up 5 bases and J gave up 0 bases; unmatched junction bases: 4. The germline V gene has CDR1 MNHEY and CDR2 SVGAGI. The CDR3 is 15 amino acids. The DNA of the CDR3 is TGTGCCAGCAGTATGGGACAGGGCTCTAACTATGGCTACACCTTC. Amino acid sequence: CASSMGQGSNYGYTF.

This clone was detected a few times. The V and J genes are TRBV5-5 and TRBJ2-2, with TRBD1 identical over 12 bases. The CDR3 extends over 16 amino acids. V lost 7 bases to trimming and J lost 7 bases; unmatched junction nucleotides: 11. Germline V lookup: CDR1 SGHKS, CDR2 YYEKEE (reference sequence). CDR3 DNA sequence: TGTGCCAGCCACTCGCCGGGACAGGGGGCGGGCGGGGAGCTGTTTTTT. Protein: CASHSPGQGAGGELFF.

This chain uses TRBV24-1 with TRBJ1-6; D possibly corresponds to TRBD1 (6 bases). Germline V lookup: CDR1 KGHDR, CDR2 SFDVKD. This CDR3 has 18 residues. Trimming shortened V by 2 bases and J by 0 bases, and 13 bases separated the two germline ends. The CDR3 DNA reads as TGTGCCACCAGTGATTGGCCGACAGGCAGCTCCTATAATTCACCCCTCCACTTT. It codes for CATSDWPTGSSYNSPLHF.

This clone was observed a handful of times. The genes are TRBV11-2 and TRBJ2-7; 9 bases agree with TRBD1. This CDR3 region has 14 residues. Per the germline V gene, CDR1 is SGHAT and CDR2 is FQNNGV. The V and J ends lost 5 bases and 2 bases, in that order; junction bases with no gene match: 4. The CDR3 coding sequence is TGTGCCAGCAGCCTGACAGGGGGGGCCTACGAGCAGTACTTC. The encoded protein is CASSLTGGAYEQYF.

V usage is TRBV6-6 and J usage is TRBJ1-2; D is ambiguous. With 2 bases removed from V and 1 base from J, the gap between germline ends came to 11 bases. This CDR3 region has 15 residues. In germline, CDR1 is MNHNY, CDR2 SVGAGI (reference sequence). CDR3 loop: CASSYLQALNYGYTF. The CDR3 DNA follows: TGTGCCAGCAGTTACCTGCAGGCCCTTAACTATGGCTACACCTTC.

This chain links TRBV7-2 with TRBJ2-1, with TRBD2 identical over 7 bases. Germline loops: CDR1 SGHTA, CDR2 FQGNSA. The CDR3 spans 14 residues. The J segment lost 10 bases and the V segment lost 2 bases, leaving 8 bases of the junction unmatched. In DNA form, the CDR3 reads TGTGCCAGCAGCTTATTGGACCTGGGGGGGGAGCAGTTCTTC. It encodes CASSLLDLGGEQFF.

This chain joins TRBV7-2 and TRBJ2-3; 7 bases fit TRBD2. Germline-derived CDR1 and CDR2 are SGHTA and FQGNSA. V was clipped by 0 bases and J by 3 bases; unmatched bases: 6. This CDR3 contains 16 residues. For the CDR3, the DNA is TGTGCCAGCAGCTTAGCGCCGGGGGGTGGAACAGATACGCAGTATTTT. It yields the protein CASSLAPGGGTDTQYF. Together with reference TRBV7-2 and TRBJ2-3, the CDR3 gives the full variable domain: GAGVSQSPSNKVTEKGKDVELRCDPISGHTALYWYRQSLGQGLEFLIYFQGNSAPDKSGLPSDRFSAERTGGSVSTLTIQRTQQEDSAVYLCASSLAPGGGTDTQYFGPGTRLTVL.

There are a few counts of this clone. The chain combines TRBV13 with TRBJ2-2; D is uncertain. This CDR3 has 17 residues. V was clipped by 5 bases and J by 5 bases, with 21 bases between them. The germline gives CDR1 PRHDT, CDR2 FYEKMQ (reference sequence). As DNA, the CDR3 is TGTGCCAGCAGCACCCAAGGATCGGGTGCCTGGACCGGGGAGCTGTTTTTT. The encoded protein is CASSTQGSGAWTGELFF.

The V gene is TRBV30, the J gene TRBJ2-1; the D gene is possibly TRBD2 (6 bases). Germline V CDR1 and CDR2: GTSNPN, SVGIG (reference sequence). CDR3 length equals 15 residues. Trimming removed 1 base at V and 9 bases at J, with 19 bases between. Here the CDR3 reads CAWSGPGLPGSEQFF. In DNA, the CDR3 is TGTGCCTGGAGTGGACCGGGACTCCCGGGCAGTGAGCAGTTCTTC.

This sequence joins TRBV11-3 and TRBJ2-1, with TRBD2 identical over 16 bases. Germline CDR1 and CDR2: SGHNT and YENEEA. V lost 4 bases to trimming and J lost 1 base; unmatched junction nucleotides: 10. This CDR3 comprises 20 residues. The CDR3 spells CASSSPGLAGGIRSYNEQFF. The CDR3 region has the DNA TGTGCCAGCAGCTCCCCGGGACTAGCGGGAGGGATAAGGTCCTACAATGAGCAGTTCTTC.

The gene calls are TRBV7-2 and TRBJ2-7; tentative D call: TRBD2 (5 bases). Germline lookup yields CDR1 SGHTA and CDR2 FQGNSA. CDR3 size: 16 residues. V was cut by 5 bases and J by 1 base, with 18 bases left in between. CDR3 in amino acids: CASSPGWLRGSYEQYF. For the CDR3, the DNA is TGTGCCAGCAGCCCAGGATGGCTTCGGGGTTCCTACGAGCAGTACTTC. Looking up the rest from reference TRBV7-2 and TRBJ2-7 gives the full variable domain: GAGVSQSPSNKVTEKGKDVELRCDPISGHTALYWYRQSLGQGLEFLIYFQGNSAPDKSGLPSDRFSAERTGGSVSTLTIQRTQQEDSAVYLCASSPGWLRGSYEQYFGPGTRLTVT.

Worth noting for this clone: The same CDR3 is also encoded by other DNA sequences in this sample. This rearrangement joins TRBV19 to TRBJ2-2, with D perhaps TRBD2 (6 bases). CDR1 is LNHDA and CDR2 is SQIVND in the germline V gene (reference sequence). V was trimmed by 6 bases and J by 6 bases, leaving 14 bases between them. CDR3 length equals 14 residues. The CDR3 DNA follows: TGTGCCAGTAGGGAAGGAGGGCGGGCCGGGGAGCTGTTTTTT. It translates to CASREGGRAGELFF.

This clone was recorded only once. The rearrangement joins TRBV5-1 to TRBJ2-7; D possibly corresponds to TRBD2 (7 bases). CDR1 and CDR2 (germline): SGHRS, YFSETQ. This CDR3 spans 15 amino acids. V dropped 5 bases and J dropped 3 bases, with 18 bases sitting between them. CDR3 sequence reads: CASRPRAGANYEQYF. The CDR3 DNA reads TGCGCCAGCAGGCCCCGCGCGGGGGCGAACTACGAGCAGTACTTC.

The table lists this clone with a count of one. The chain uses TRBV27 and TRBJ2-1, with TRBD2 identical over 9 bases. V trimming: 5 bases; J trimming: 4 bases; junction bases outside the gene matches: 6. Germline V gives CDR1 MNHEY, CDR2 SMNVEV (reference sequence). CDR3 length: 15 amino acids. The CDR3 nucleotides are TGTGCCAGCAGTACGGGGAGCGGGGGGTACAATGAGCAGTTCTTC. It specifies CASSTGSGGYNEQFF.

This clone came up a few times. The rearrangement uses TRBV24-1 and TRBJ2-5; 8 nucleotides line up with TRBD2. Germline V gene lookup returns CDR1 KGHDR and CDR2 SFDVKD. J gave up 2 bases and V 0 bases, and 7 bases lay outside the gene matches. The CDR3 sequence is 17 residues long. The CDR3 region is CATSDLSGGALQETQYF. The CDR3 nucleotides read TGTGCCACCAGTGATTTGTCGGGGGGGGCCTTACAAGAGACCCAGTACTTC.

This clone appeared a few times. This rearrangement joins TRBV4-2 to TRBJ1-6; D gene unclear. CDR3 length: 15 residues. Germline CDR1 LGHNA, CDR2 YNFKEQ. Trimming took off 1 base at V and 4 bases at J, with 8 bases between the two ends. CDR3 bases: TGTGCCAGCAGCCAAGCTTTTAATTATAATTCACCCCTCCACTTT. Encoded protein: CASSQAFNYNSPLHF.

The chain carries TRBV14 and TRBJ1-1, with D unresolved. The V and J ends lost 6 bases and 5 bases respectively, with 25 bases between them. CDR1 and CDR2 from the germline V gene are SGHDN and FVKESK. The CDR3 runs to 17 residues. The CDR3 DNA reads TGTGCCAGCAGACGACGACAAAGCCGGATTTATAGGACTGAAGCTTTCTTT. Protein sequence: CASRRRQSRIYRTEAFF.

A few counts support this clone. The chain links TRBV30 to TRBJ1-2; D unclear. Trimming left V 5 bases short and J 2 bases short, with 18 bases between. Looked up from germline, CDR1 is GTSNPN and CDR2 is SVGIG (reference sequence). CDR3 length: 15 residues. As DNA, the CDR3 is TGTGCCTGGGCCCGTTGGGAGGGAAGGAACTATGGCTACACCTTC. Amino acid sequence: CAWARWEGRNYGYTF.

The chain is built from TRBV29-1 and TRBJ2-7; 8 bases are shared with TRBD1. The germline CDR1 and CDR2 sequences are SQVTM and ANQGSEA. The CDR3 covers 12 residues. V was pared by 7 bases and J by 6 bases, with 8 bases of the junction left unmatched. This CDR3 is CSGGTGEGEQYF. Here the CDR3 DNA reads TGCAGCGGCGGGACAGGCGAAGGCGAGCAGTACTTC.

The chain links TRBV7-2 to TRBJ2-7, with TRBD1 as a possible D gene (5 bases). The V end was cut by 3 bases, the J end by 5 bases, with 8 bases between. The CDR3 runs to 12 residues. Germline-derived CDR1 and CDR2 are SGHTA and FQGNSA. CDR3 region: CASSFQGNEQYF. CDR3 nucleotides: TGTGCCAGCAGCTTCCAGGGCAACGAGCAGTACTTC. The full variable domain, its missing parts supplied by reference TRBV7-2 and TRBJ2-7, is GAGVSQSPSNKVTEKGKDVELRCDPISGHTALYWYRQSLGQGLEFLIYFQGNSAPDKSGLPSDRFSAERTGGSVSTLTIQRTQQEDSAVYLCASSFQGNEQYFGPGTRLTVT.

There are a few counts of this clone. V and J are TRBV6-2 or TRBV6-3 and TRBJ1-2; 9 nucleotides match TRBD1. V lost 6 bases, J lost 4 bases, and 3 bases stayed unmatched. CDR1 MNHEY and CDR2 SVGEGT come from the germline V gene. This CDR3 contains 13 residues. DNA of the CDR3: TGTGCCAGCAGCGGGACAGGGAGCTATGGCTACACCTTC. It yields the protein CASSGTGSYGYTF.

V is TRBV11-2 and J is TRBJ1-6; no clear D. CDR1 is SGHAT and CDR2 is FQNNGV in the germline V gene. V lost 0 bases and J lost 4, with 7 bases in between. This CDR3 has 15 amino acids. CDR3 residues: CASSLDQSYNSPLHF. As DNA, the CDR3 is TGTGCCAGCAGCTTAGACCAGTCGTATAATTCACCCCTCCACTTT.

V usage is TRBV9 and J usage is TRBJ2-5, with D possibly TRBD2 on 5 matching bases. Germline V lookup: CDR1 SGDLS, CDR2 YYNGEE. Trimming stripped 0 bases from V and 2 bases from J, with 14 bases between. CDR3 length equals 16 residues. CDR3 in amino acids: CASSVVASGTQETQYF. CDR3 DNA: TGTGCCAGCAGCGTAGTCGCAAGCGGAACACAAGAGACCCAGTACTTC.

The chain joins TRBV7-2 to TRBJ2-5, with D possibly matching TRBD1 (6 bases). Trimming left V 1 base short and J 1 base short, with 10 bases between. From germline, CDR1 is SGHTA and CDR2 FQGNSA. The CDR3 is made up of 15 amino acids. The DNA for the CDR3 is TGTGCCAGCAGCTTAGTTTCAGGGGCCCAAGAGACCCAGTACTTC. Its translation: CASSLVSGAQETQYF. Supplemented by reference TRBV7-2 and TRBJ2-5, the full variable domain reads GAGVSQSPSNKVTEKGKDVELRCDPISGHTALYWYRQSLGQGLEFLIYFQGNSAPDKSGLPSDRFSAERTGGSVSTLTIQRTQQEDSAVYLCASSLVSGAQETQYFGPGTRLLVL.